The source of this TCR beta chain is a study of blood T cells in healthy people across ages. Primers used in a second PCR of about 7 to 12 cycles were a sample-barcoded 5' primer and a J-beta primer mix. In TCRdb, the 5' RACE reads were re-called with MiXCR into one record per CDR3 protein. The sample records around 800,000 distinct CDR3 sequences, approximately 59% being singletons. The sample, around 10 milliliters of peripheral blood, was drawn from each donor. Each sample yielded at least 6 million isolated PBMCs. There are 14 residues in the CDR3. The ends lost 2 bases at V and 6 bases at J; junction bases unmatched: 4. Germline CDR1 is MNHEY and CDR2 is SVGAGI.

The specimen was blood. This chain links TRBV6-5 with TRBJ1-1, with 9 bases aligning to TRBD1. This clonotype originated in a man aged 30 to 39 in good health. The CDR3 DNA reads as TGTGCCAGCAGTTACAATAGACAGGGGGCTGAAGCTTTCTTT. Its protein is CASSYNRQGAEAFF.